The following is a T cell receptor (beta chain) sequence with its context. No antigen is known for it. The sample originates from a study of blood T cells in healthy people across ages. Peripheral blood samples of around 9.8 milliliters were drawn from each donor. Findings and caveats of the study: Older individuals had lower TCR beta diversity per million T cells (the decline was roughly linear).

PCR was performed a second time for 7 to 11 cycles using a sample-barcoded 5' primer and a J-beta primer mix. The authors tagged each cDNA molecule using a template-switch adaptor with 12 random nucleotides. Each sample provided no less than 2.5 million CDR3-containing paired-end reads. In TCRdb, the 5' RACE reads were re-called with MiXCR into one record per CDR3 protein. Among roughly 1,500,000 distinct CDR3 sequences listed, about 40% were seen once. Sequencing was done on a sample of blood. This receptor was obtained from a woman aged 18-29 years in good health.

The CDR3 spells CASSEGRNRDDGYTF. CDR3 DNA sequence: TGTGCCAGCAGTGAGGGCCGGAATCGGGACGATGGCTACACCTTC. The rearrangement uses TRBV6-1 and TRBJ1-2; possible D gene TRBD1, 5 bases. V was clipped by 3 bases and J by 6 bases, with 17 bases between them. The CDR3 runs to 15 residues. Germline CDR1 is MNHNS and CDR2 is SASEGT.